The 30 T cell receptor beta chains given below trace back to one sample, sequenced in a study of T cells in localized non-small cell lung cancer. Data came from immunoSEQ multiplex PCR; TCRdb stores just in-frame clones and leaves some out. The sample has some 10,000 clones, roughly 81% seen once. The sequences come from peripheral blood, collected before any cancer treatment. The receptor set was obtained from a male donor aged 60 or over with stage III lung adenocarcinoma.

The chain recombines TRBV7-8 with TRBJ1-6, with D possibly matching TRBD1 (6 bases). CDR1 and CDR2 from the germline V gene are SGHVS and FQNEAQ. This CDR3 contains 14 residues. V dropped 4 bases and J dropped 8 bases, with 12 bases sitting between them. The CDR3, as DNA: TGTGCCAGCAGCTGGACAGAGTCTGATTCACCCCTCCACTTT. This codes for CASSWTESDSPLHF.

The chain combines TRBV7-9 with TRBJ2-2; D call uncertain. Germline V gives CDR1 SEHNR, CDR2 FQNEAQ (reference sequence). Deletions cut 3 bases from V and 5 bases from J, with 13 bases between. This CDR3 spans 15 amino acids. CDR3 sequence: CASSFDRMNTGELFF. CDR3 in DNA: TGTGCCAGCAGCTTTGACCGTATGAATACCGGGGAGCTGTTTTTT.

The rearrangement joins TRBV5-8 to TRBJ1-4, with D hard to call. Trimming removed 1 base at V and 8 bases at J, with 6 bases between. Germline V gene data show CDR1 as SGHTS and CDR2 as YDEGEE. The CDR3 is made up of 12 amino acids. The CDR3 reads CASSLTLEKLFF. The CDR3 DNA reads as TGTGCCAGCAGCTTGACGTTAGAAAAACTGTTTTTT.

The chain has TRBV27 and TRBJ2-7, with D possibly TRBD2 on 6 matching bases. CDR1 and CDR2 from the germline V gene are MNHEY and SMNVEV (reference sequence). Trimming took 8 bases from V and 9 from J, leaving 17 bases between them. The CDR3 totals 12 residues. CDR3 DNA sequence: TGTGCCAGCCAGGGCGGGACCTTCGGGCAGTACTTC. Its translation: CASQGGTFGQYF.

The chain recombines TRBV5-1 with TRBJ1-2; TRBD1 aligns across 7 bases. The CDR3 runs 14 residues. Germline CDR1 reads SGHRS; CDR2 reads YFSETQ. Trimming at V came to 3 bases and at J to 5 bases, leaving 7 bases not matched to a gene. The CDR3 is CASSSGTAVYGYTF. The CDR3 DNA reads as TGCGCCAGCAGCTCCGGGACAGCTGTTTATGGCTACACCTTC. Based on the CDR3 plus reference TRBV5-1 and TRBJ1-2, the full variable domain is KAGVTQTPRYLIKTRGQQVTLSCSPISGHRSVSWYQQTPGQGLQFLFEYFSETQRNKGNFPGRFSGRQFSNSRSEMNVSTLELGDSALYLCASSSGTAVYGYTFGSGTRLTVV.

The rearrangement links TRBV28 to TRBJ2-7, with D perhaps being TRBD1 or TRBD2 (5 bases each). Germline V CDR1 and CDR2: MDHEN, SYDVKM. The CDR3 sequence is 15 residues long. V shed 5 bases and J shed 1 base, with 15 bases lying between them. The CDR3 region has the DNA TGTGCCAGCAGTCCCGGGACGGGCCAGTCCTACGAGCAGTACTTC. Translation: CASSPGTGQSYEQYF.

The J gene is TRBJ1-2, the V gene TRBV4-2; D gene unclear. Germline CDR1 LGHNA, CDR2 YNFKEQ. The CDR3 is 16 amino acids. Trimming took 0 bases from V and 8 from J, leaving 19 bases between them. Written as DNA, the CDR3 is TGTGCCAGCAGCCAAGACGAGGTCTCCCTCTTAGAGGGCTACACCTTC. Residues: CASSQDEVSLLEGYTF.

V and J are TRBV2 and TRBJ2-3, with 9 bases matching TRBD2. The CDR3 covers 14 residues. From germline, CDR1 is SNHLY and CDR2 FYNNEI. J was trimmed by 4 bases and V by 6 bases; bases with no gene match: 5. CDR3 region: CASSRTSAPDTQYF. The CDR3 DNA reads TGTGCCAGCAGCCGGACTAGCGCCCCAGATACGCAGTATTTT. Full variable domain (outside the CDR3, taken from reference TRBV2 and TRBJ2-3): EPEVTQTPSHQVTQMGQEVILRCVPISNHLYFYWYRQILGQKVEFLVSFYNNEISEKSEIFDDQFSVERPDGSNFTLKIRSTKLEDSAMYFCASSRTSAPDTQYFGPGTRLTVL.

This clone was recorded once. The CDR3 protein is CASRLAGGQNEQFF. As DNA, the CDR3 is TGCGCCAGCAGACTAGCGGGAGGACAGAATGAGCAGTTCTTC. This chain links TRBV5-1 with TRBJ2-1; 12 nucleotides agree with TRBD2. This CDR3 is 14 amino acids long. Germline CDR1 reads SGHRS; CDR2 reads YFSETQ. The V and J ends lost 5 bases and 7 bases, in that order; junction bases with no gene match: 4.

This sequence joins TRBV6-4 and TRBJ1-1; 9 bases are shared with TRBD1. The germline CDR1 and CDR2 sequences are MRHNA and SNTAGT. The CDR3 has 14 residues. V dropped 6 bases and J dropped 0; count of bases not matched to a gene: 2. CDR3 nucleotides: TGTGCCAGCAGGGGGGACAGGGTGAACACTGAAGCTTTCTTT. Encoded protein: CASRGDRVNTEAFF.

This chain joins TRBV7-8 and TRBJ1-2, with D unclear. Trimming took 1 base from V and 0 from J, leaving 18 bases between them. The CDR3 spans 18 residues. CDR1 is SGHVS, CDR2 FQNEAQ, per germline. As DNA, the CDR3 is TGTGCCAGCAGCTTAGGAGTGGTGAGGCAGACTACTAACTATGGCTACACCTTC. Encoded protein: CASSLGVVRQTTNYGYTF.

The chain recombines TRBV6-5 with TRBJ1-2; TRBD1 aligns across 7 bases. V shed 6 bases, J shed 4 bases, and the junction held 8 bases outside the gene matches. There are 14 residues in the CDR3. The germline V gene has CDR1 MNHEY and CDR2 SVGAGI. The CDR3 nucleotides are TGTGCCAGCAGAGGGACAGAAGGAACCTATGGCTACACCTTC. Translation: CASRGTEGTYGYTF.

The chain links TRBV4-2 to TRBJ1-1; D is possibly TRBD1 (6 bases). The CDR3 is made up of 15 amino acids. Trimming stripped 3 bases from V and 4 bases from J, with 15 bases between. From germline, CDR1 is LGHNA and CDR2 YNFKEQ. The CDR3 region is CASSHNRAGSTEAFF. CDR3 coding DNA: TGTGCCAGCAGCCATAACAGGGCAGGGTCCACTGAAGCTTTCTTT.

The sample holds a few counts of this clone. The chain has TRBV9 and TRBJ2-1; D not certain. The germline V and J ends were trimmed by 2 bases and 9 bases, with 9 bases remaining between them. CDR1 and CDR2 (germline): SGDLS, YYNGEE. This CDR3 is built from 12 residues. In nucleotides, the CDR3 is TGTGCCAGCAGCGTTGATGTAGGTGAGCAGTTCTTC. Protein product: CASSVDVGEQFF.

This rearrangement joins TRBV27 to TRBJ2-2, with 11 bases aligning to TRBD2. This CDR3 is 15 amino acids long. V lost 7 bases and J lost 5; bases outside the gene matches: 6. Germline V gene data show CDR1 as MNHEY and CDR2 as SMNVEV (reference sequence). The DNA of the CDR3 is TGTGCCAGCACCCTAGCGGGAGGACCTACCGGGGAGCTGTTTTTT. Protein product: CASTLAGGPTGELFF.

The rearrangement joins TRBV28 to TRBJ2-3; D remains ambiguous. Between the trimmed V and J ends, which lost 1 base and 10 bases, there was a span of 18 bases. From germline, CDR1 is MDHEN and CDR2 SYDVKM. This CDR3 is built from 15 residues. The CDR3 bases are TGTGCCAGCAGTTTATCTGGAATGGTCATCCCAGCGCAGTATTTT. It is translated as CASSLSGMVIPAQYF.

This chain uses TRBV10-2 with TRBJ2-7; 9 nucleotides agree with TRBD1. There are 14 residues in the CDR3. V dropped 4 bases and J dropped 3; count of bases not matched to a gene: 4. Germline CDR1 reads WSHSY; CDR2 reads SAAADI. The CDR3 DNA follows: TGCGCCAGCAGTGGGACAGGGGCAGGCTACGAGCAGTACTTC. Its protein product is CASSGTGAGYEQYF.

V gene TRBV7-3 combines with J gene TRBJ1-1, with a possible D match to TRBD1 (5 bases). V was pared by 2 bases and J by 1 base, with 8 bases between. The CDR3 has 14 amino acids. The germline gives CDR1 SGHTA, CDR2 FQGTGA. The chain's CDR3 is CASSLGAENTEAFF. In DNA form, the CDR3 reads TGTGCCAGCAGCTTAGGGGCGGAGAACACTGAAGCTTTCTTT.

The chain employs TRBV7-2 and TRBJ2-1; 10 positions agree with TRBD2. Germline V gives CDR1 SGHTA, CDR2 FQGNSA. The V gene end was trimmed by 5 bases and the J gene end by 7 bases; junction bases not matched to a gene: 8. This CDR3 is built from 15 residues. For the CDR3, the DNA is TGTGCCAGCAGCCGGGGAGCGGGGGGGTCGAATGAGCAGTTCTTC. This sequence encodes CASSRGAGGSNEQFF.

The chain combines TRBV19 with TRBJ2-2; 9 nucleotides agree with TRBD1. This CDR3 spans 17 amino acids. The V gene's germline CDR1 is LNHDA and CDR2 SQIVND (reference sequence). J was trimmed by 2 bases and V by 7 bases; bases with no gene match: 11. CDR3 nucleotide sequence: TGTGCCAGTATTGAAACAGGGGGCGCGGGTAACACCGGGGAGCTGTTTTTT. Amino acids: CASIETGGAGNTGELFF.

This chain joins TRBV4-1 and TRBJ2-3; 9 nucleotides line up with TRBD1. The trim removed 3 bases at V and 4 bases at J, leaving 5 bases unmatched. CDR1 is MGHRA, CDR2 YSYEKL, per germline. The CDR3 covers 15 residues. This CDR3 reads CASSHGDRVADTQYF. CDR3 in DNA: TGCGCCAGCAGCCATGGGGACAGGGTTGCAGATACGCAGTATTTT.

The V call is TRBV5-1, the J call TRBJ1-1, with D hard to call. Germline loops: CDR1 SGHRS, CDR2 YFSETQ. The CDR3 is 14 amino acids. The ends were cut back, 0 bases at V and 5 bases at J, with 11 bases in the middle. The CDR3 DNA reads TGCGCCAGCAGCTTGGCCTGGCCCGGGACTGAAGCTTTCTTT. This codes for CASSLAWPGTEAFF.

This clone appeared once. J is TRBJ1-5 and V is TRBV19, with D hard to call. V lost 7 bases and J lost 4, with 14 bases in between. Germline V gives CDR1 LNHDA, CDR2 SQIVND (reference sequence). This CDR3 has 14 amino acids. The CDR3 sequence: CASMVYRSNQPQHF. In nucleotides, the CDR3 is TGTGCCAGTATGGTCTACCGATCAAATCAGCCCCAGCATTTT.

The V and J genes are TRBV20-1 and TRBJ2-7; D might be TRBD2 (6 bases). Germline-derived CDR1 and CDR2 are DFQATT and SNEGSKA (reference sequence). Trimming stripped 3 bases from V and 7 bases from J, with 10 bases between. This CDR3 has 11 amino acids. For the CDR3, the DNA is TGCAGTGCTAGCGGGACTGGAGAGCAGTACTTC. This codes for CSASGTGEQYF.

The chain uses TRBV7-9 and TRBJ1-4; the D gene is possibly TRBD1 (6 bases). The V end lost 10 bases, the J end lost 3 bases, and 15 bases lay between the germline ends. Germline assignment: CDR1 SEHNR and CDR2 FQNEAQ (reference sequence). CDR3 length equals 14 residues. DNA of the CDR3: TGTGCCACCGAAAGTAGGGGGGCTAATGAAAAACTGTTTTTT. This translates into CATESRGANEKLFF.

The chain employs TRBV6-5 and TRBJ2-7; D may be TRBD1 or TRBD2 (5 bases each). CDR1 is MNHEY and CDR2 is SVGAGI in the germline V gene. This CDR3 has 14 amino acids. V was clipped by 2 bases and J by 5 bases, with 13 bases between them. This CDR3 reads CASSYGTPRDEQYF. DNA for the CDR3: TGTGCCAGCAGTTACGGGACGCCCCGGGACGAGCAGTACTTC.

The J gene is TRBJ2-5, the V gene TRBV2; D is ambiguous. This CDR3 is built from 11 residues. V lost 4 bases to trimming and J lost 3 bases, with 3 bases between them. Germline values: CDR1 SNHLY, CDR2 FYNNEI. CDR3 nucleotides: TGTGCCAGCAGTGTTGAAGAGACCCAGTACTTC. This codes for CASSVEETQYF.

The chain joins TRBV5-6 to TRBJ1-6; 8 nucleotides agree with TRBD1. The CDR3 spans 15 residues. In germline, CDR1 is SGHDT, CDR2 YYEEEE. Losses at the gene ends were 1 base for V and 10 bases for J; bases not matched to a gene: 7. As DNA, the CDR3 is TGTGCCAGCAGCTTGCTTGGACAGGGTAGGTCACCCCTCCACTTT. It translates to CASSLLGQGRSPLHF.

The gene calls are TRBV29-1 and TRBJ1-3; no clear D gene. CDR1 is SQVTM, CDR2 ANQGSEA, per germline. Trimming took 7 bases from V and 0 from J, leaving 7 bases between them. The CDR3 spans 12 residues. In DNA form, the CDR3 reads TGCAGCGGAACCTACTCTGGAAACACCATATATTTT. This sequence encodes CSGTYSGNTIYF.

The chain has TRBV6-5 and TRBJ2-7; 9 nucleotides align to TRBD1. This CDR3 region has 13 residues. V lost 6 bases, J lost 4 bases, and 4 bases stayed unmatched. In germline, CDR1 is MNHEY, CDR2 SVGAGI. DNA for the CDR3: TGTGCCAGCAGCCGGGACAGGGATTACGAGCAGTACTTC. Amino acids: CASSRDRDYEQYF.